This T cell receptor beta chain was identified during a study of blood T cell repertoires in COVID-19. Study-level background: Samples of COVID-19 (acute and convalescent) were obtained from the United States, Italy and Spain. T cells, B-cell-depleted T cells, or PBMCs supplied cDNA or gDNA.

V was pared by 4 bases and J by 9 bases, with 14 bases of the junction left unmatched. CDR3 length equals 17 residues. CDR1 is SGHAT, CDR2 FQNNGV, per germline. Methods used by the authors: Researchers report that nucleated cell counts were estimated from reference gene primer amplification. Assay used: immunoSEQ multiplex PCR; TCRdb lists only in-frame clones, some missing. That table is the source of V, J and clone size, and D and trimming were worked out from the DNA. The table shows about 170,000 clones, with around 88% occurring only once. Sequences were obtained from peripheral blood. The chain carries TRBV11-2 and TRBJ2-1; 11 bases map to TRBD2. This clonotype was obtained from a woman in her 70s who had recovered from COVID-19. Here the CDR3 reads CASSWGPSSGRAAEQFF. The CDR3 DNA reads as TGTGCCAGCAGCTGGGGCCCCAGTAGCGGGAGGGCCGCTGAGCAGTTCTTC.